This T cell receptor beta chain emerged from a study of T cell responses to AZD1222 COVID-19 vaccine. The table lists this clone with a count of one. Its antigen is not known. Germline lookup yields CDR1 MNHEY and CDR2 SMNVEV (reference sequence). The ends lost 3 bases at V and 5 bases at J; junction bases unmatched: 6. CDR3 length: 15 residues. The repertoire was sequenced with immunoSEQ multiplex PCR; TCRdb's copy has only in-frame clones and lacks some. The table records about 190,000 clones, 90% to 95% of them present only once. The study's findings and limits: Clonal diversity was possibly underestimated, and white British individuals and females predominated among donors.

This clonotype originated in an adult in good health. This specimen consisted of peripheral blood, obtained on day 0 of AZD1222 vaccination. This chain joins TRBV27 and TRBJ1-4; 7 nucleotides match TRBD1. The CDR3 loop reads CASSFLGTANEKLFF. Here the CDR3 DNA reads TGTGCCAGCAGTTTTTTAGGGACAGCAAATGAAAAACTGTTTTTT. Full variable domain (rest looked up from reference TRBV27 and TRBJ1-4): EAQVTQNPRYLITVTGKKLTVTCSQNMNHEYMSWYRQDPGLGLRQIYYSMNVEVTDKGDVPEGYKVSRKEKRNFPLILESPSPNQTSLYFCASSFLGTANEKLFFGSGTQLSVL.